This TCR beta chain was identified during a study of OX40 agonist ivuxolimab in advanced cancers. Study-wide background: Patients achieving partial responses numbered three: one hepatocellular carcinoma case and two cutaneous melanoma cases. Findings and limits, study-wide: Dose levels from 0.1 to 3.0 mg/kg saw CD4+ and CD8+ blood T cells expand clonally by week 6.

Autoimmune disease history or systemic immunosuppression excluded patients. Turning to this clone: Its antigen is currently unknown.

V lost 6 bases to trimming and J lost 4 bases, with 13 bases between them. The CDR3 runs to 14 residues. The germline V gene encodes CDR1 WSHSY and CDR2 SAAADI. The protocol was immunoSEQ multiplex PCR, while the TCRdb copy is restricted to in-frame clones and leaves out a portion. The table records tens of thousands of clones, roughly 79% of them present only once. The gene calls are TRBV10-2 and TRBJ2-1; tentative D call: TRBD2 (5 bases). This sequence was found in an adult with an advanced solid tumor such as melanoma, head and neck, liver or kidney cancer. The sequenced sample was CD4+ or CD8+ T cells sorted from blood, obtained in a trial of the OX40 agonist ivuxolimab. CDR3 protein: CASRGSVGYNEQFF. DNA of the CDR3: TGCGCCAGCAGAGGGAGCGTCGGGTACAATGAGCAGTTCTTC.